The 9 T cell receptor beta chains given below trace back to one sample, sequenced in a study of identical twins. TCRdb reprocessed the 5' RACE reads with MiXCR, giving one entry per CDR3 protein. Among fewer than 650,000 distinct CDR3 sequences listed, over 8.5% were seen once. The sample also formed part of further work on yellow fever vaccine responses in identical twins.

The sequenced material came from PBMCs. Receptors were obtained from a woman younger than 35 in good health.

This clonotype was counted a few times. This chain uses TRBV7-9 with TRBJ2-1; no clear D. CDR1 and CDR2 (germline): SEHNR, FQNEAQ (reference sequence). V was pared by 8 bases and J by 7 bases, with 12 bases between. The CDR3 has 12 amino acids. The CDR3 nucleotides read TGTGCCAGCGGTTCATACCAGAATGAGCAGTTCTTC. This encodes CASGSYQNEQFF.

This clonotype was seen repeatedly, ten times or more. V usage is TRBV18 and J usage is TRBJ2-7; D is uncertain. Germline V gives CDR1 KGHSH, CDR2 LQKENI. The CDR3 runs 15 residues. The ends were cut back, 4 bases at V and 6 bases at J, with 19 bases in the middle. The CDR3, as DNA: TGTGCCAGCTCACTATTCCGGTCACGGAACATCGAGCAGTACTTC. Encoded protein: CASSLFRSRNIEQYF.

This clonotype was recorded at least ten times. The CDR3 reads CASSQDGAGDRGQETQYF. CDR3 coding DNA: TGCGCCAGCAGCCAAGATGGGGCCGGGGACAGGGGTCAAGAGACCCAGTACTTC. The chain couples TRBV4-1 to TRBJ2-5; 10 positions match TRBD1. Germline V lookup: CDR1 MGHRA, CDR2 YSYEKL. This CDR3 has 18 amino acids. V lost 0 bases, J lost 2 bases, and 9 bases stayed unmatched.

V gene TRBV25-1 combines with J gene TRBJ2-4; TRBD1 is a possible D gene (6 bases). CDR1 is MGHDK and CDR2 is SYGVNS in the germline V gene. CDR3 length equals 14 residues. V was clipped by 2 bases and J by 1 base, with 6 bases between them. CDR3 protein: CASSETGAKNIQYF. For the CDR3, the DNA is TGTGCCAGCAGTGAAACAGGGGCCAAAAACATTCAGTACTTC.

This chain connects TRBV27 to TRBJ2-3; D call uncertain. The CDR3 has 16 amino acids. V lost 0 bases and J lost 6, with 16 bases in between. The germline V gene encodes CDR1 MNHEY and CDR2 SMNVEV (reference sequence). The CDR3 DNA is TGTGCCAGCAGTTTATCCCCGCCCGCTAGTGGCGATACGCAGTATTTT. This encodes CASSLSPPASGDTQYF.

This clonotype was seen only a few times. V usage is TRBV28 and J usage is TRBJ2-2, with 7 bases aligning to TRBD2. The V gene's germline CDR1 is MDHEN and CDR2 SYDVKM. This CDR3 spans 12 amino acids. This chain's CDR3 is CAGGLNTGELFF. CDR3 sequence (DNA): TGTGCTGGGGGACTAAACACCGGGGAGCTGTTTTTT.

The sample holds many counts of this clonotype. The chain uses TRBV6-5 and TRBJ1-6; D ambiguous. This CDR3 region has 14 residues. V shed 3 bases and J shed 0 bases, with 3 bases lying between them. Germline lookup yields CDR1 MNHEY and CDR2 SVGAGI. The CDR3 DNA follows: TGTGCCAGCAGTTATCGCTCCTATAATTCACCCCTCCACTTT. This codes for CASSYRSYNSPLHF.

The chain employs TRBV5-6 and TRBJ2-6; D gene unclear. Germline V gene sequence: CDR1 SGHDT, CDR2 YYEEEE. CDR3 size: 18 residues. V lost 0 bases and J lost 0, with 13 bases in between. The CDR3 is CASSLGSVLSSGANVLTF. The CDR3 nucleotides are TGTGCCAGCAGCTTGGGGTCCGTTCTAAGCTCTGGGGCCAACGTCCTGACTTTC.

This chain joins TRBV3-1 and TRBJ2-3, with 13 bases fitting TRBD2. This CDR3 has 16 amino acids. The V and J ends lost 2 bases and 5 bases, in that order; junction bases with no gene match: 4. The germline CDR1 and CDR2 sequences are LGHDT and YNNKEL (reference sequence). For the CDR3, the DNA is TGTGCCAGCAGCCAAATGCGACTAGCGGGAGGAGATACGCAGTATTTT. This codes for CASSQMRLAGGDTQYF.